Listed below are T cell receptor beta chains from one sample, sequenced in a study of patients and donors after allogeneic stem cell transplantation. MiXCR was run by TCRdb on the RT-PCR reads, yielding one entry per CDR3 protein. In the table there are approximately 210,000 distinct CDR3 sequences, 41% of which are singletons. Sample: blood, either unsorted or a sorted T cell fraction (not recorded which). Receptors originate from a human donor who was either an allogeneic HSCT recipient or a stem cell or donor lymphocyte infusion donor (not recorded which). It is not recorded whose cells these are; they may come from a transplant donor. CDR3s leave out the opening cysteine and the closing phenylalanine or tryptophan. D genes are given only for firm matches.

>TRBV3-1|.
ASSQTVSGYSGNTIY
>TRBV20-1|.
SARIPPGTGELF
>TRBV2|.
ASSEDTSYNSPLH
>TRBV18|.
ASSLLQGSETDTQY
>TRBV29-1|.
SVLTALKAGANVLT
>TRBV11-1|.
ASSFGQLNEKLF
>TRBV28|.
ASRKGERMSEAF
>TRBV3-1|.
ASSQRETGELF
>TRBV29-1|TRBD2
SYGLAGAQQY
>TRBV7-9|TRBD1
ASSQGPGGLHYGYT
>TRBV12-3/TRBV12-4|.
ASRAAPNEKLF
>TRBV7-2|.
ASSFGTSEAF
>TRBV5-1|.
ASSLPPEAF
>TRBV3-1|TRBD2
ASSPREPYEQY